This T cell receptor beta chain stems from a study of T cell repertoires in cytomegalovirus infection (dated by TCRdb to about 2019). At the level of the whole study: Donor HLA type was relevant to the analysis, as public TCR beta signatures indicated carriage of CMV infection together with the matching HLA type.

The reads were generated on an Illumina HiSeq 1500. TCRdb reprocessing: public reads trimmed at Q25 with fastp, clones called with MiXCR, in-frame beta chains kept. Rows are unified per CDR3 protein, each entry keeping the most common DNA and genes. Here the sample has roughly 500,000 distinct CDR3 sequences; about 11% occur a single time. The biggest ten clones account for 10% of the sample. This clonotype occurred a few times. What this receptor recognizes is not known. It has no much larger one-base neighbor in the sample; base qualities were not kept. V ends up 6 bases short and J 0 bases short, with an unmatched junction base count of 7. From the cysteine through the phenylalanine, the CDR3 covers 16 amino acids. Just the 48-base CDR3 DNA is kept, in frame starting at base 1. CDR1 LNHDA and CDR2 SQIVND were looked up in the germline V gene (reference sequence). The study at large found these results: In the ex vivo response, HLA-C-restricted CMV-specific TCR beta clonotypes were dominant, and in two of eight donors the single most frequent clonotype came from this HLA-C-restricted group. Carriers of CMV infection plus the relevant HLA type were discriminated by the cumulative frequency of public TCR beta family members in the study cohort and in an independent approximately 340-donor cohort.

The clonotype comes from a human donor in good health (CMV status not recorded). Some clones in this sample may be carry-over from other donors' samples. Here the chain combines TRBV19 and TRBJ2-1; 8 central nucleotides agree with TRBD2. The sample comprised PBMCs. The base sequence is TGTGCCAGTAGCCCGGGAGGGGCTGGCTCCTACAATGAGCAGTTCTTC. Its protein product is CASSPGGAGSYNEQFF.